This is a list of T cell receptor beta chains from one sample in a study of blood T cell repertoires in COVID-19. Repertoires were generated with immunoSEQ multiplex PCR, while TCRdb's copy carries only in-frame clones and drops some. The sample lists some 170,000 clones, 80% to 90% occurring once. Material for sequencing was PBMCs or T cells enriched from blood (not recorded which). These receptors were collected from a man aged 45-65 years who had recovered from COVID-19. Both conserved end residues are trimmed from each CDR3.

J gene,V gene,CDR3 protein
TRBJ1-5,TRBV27,ASSSGHYSNQPQH
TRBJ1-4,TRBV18,ASSPPGGRAGEKLF
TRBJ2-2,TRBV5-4,ASTWSNTGELF
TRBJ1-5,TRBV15,ATSIGQTSNQPQH
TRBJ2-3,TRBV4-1,ASSRLILAGGRSGTDTQY
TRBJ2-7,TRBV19,ASSYGVTEYYEQY
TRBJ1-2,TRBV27,ASSPQPGQVYGYT
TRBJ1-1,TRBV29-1,SVCEGGGGTEAF
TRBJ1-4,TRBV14,ASSPRTGTNEKLF
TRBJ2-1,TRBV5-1,ASSLQGNEQF
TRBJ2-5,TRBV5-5,ASSLSWETQY
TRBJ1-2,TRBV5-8,ASSFYTGGKGYT
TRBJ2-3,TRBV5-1,ASSLEGTADTQY
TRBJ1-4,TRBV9,ASSGGVGATEKLF
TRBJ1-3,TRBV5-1,ASSPMDFSGNTIY
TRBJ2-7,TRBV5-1,ASSLGSGGEQY
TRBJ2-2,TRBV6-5,ASTQDRANTGELF
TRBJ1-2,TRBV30,AWSGQANYGYT
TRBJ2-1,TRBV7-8,ASSLGGSLSSYNEQF
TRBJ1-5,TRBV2,ASRPTGGQSNQPQH
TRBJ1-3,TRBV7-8,ASGNIPPNTIY
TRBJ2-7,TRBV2,ASSEGTGGGFEQY
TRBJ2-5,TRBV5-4,ASSLAGRRPGKETQY
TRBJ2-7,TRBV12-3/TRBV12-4,ASSPGYEQY
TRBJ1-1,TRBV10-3,AIRHGGEGAFSAF
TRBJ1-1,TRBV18,ASSPSARGLGSTEAF
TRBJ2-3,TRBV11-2,ASSPGAGTDTQY
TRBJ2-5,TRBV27,ASRSGLETQY
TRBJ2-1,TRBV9,ASSGAGNEQF
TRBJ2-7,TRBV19,ASSARQGVKSYEQY
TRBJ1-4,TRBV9,ASSVAGTGGEKLF
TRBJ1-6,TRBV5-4,ASSKFQPGQGSYNSPLH
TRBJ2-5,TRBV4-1,ASSQSMTGGQETQY
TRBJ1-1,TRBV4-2,ASSQLGGLGTEAF
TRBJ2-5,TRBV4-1,ASSQGSSGEQTQY
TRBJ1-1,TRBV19,ASRTTGADLNTEAF
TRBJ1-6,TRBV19,ASSRDTQPSPLH
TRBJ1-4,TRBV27,ASKSLDRVGEKLF
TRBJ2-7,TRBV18,ASSPRSSGDYEQY
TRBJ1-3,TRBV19,ASSKGDSGNTIY
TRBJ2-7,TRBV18,ASSPKSGDEQY
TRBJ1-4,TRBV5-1,ASSFSGGRNEKLF
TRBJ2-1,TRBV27,ASSLSSYNEQF
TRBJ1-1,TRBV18,ASSPTGGGSTEAF
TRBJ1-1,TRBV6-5,ASTRGGPNTEAF
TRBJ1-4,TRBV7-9,ASSSGLGDEKLF
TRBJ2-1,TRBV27,ASSSRWTGTSADEQF
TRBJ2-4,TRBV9,ASSVAEKNIQY
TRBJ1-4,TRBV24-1,ATGLTGGSKTNEKLF